These 10 T cell receptor beta chains originate from one sample sequenced in a study of cytomegalovirus exposure and HLA in healthy donors. The PCR used 60 Vbeta and 13 Jbeta primers. Libraries were prepared by immunoSEQ multiplex PCR; TCRdb keeps only in-frame clonotypes and omits some of them. The sample lists over 90,000 clones, 73% occurring once. Sequencing was done on a sample of PBMCs. The receptors were gathered from a man aged 40-50 years in good health and CMV-seronegative.

J is TRBJ2-7 and V is TRBV7-2; 9 nucleotides line up with TRBD1. Germline loops: CDR1 SGHTA, CDR2 FQGNSA. The V segment lost 5 bases and the J segment 0 bases; nucleotides outside the gene matches: 8. The CDR3 is 16 amino acids. In DNA form, the CDR3 reads TGTGCCAGCAGCCCCCAGACAGGGGGAGGCTCCTACGAGCAGTACTTC. Amino acid sequence: CASSPQTGGGSYEQYF.

The chain links TRBV28 to TRBJ1-1; 8 nucleotides agree with TRBD1. V trimming: 2 bases; J trimming: 5 bases; junction bases outside the gene matches: 4. Germline-derived CDR1 and CDR2 are MDHEN and SYDVKM. CDR3 length: 14 amino acids. CDR3: CASSLAGGNTEAFF. The DNA for the CDR3 is TGTGCCAGCAGTTTAGCAGGGGGCAATACTGAAGCTTTCTTT. Full variable domain (rest looked up from reference TRBV28 and TRBJ1-1): DVKVTQSSRYLVKRTGEKVFLECVQDMDHENMFWYRQDPGLGLRLIYFSYDVKMKEKGDIPEGYSVSREKKERFSLILESASTNQTSMYLCASSLAGGNTEAFFGQGTRLTVV.

The CDR3 is CASSSVVAGGPETQYF. The CDR3 coding sequence is TGCGCCAGCAGCTCGGTAGTAGCGGGGGGCCCGGAGACCCAGTACTTC. The chain is built from TRBV5-1 and TRBJ2-5; 10 nucleotides line up with TRBD2. CDR3 length: 16 amino acids. The trim removed 3 bases at V and 5 bases at J, leaving 10 bases unmatched. Germline loops: CDR1 SGHRS, CDR2 YFSETQ.

The sample holds a few counts of this clone. The CDR3 DNA follows: TGTGCCAGCAGCTCCGACAGAAATTCACCCCTCCACTTT. It is translated as CASSSDRNSPLHF. This chain links TRBV7-8 with TRBJ1-6; a possible D gene is TRBD1 (5 bases). This CDR3 region has 13 residues. Germline V CDR1 and CDR2: SGHVS, FQNEAQ. Trimming removed 4 bases from V and 7 bases from J, with 8 bases in between.

The chain uses TRBV9 and TRBJ2-7; 11 bases are a match to TRBD2. Losses at the gene ends were 4 bases for V and 6 bases for J; bases not matched to a gene: 12. The CDR3 has 16 residues. Germline CDR1 and CDR2: SGDLS and YYNGEE. CDR3 DNA: TGTGCCAGCAGCCCCCGATATAGCGGGGGGGCCACCGAGCAGTACTTC. Protein: CASSPRYSGGATEQYF.

The J gene is TRBJ2-3, the V gene TRBV5-1, with 7 bases aligning to TRBD1. The CDR3 runs to 15 residues. Germline loops: CDR1 SGHRS, CDR2 YFSETQ. Trimming removed 8 bases from V and 2 bases from J; junction bases left unmatched: 11. Here the CDR3 DNA reads TGCGCCAGTAGTCCCGGGACAGCCTCCACAGATACGCAGTATTTT. Protein product: CASSPGTASTDTQYF.

The CDR3 protein is CASSSSREIKLFF. The CDR3 DNA sequence: TGTGCCAGCAGCTCATCCCGGGAGATCAAACTGTTTTTT. The rearrangement joins TRBV7-6 to TRBJ1-4; D not certain. V shed 4 bases and J shed 11 bases, with 14 bases lying between them. The CDR3 loop spans 13 amino acids. CDR1 is SGHVS and CDR2 is FNYEAQ in the germline V gene.

The chain carries TRBV9 and TRBJ2-2; D may be TRBD2 (5 bases). Germline CDR1 SGDLS, CDR2 YYNGEE. This CDR3 spans 16 amino acids. V shed 3 bases and J shed 6 bases, with 18 bases lying between them. The CDR3 region is CASSAGIKRGPGELFF. CDR3 in DNA: TGTGCCAGCAGCGCCGGCATAAAACGGGGTCCCGGGGAGCTGTTTTTT. Drawing the rest from reference TRBV9 and TRBJ2-2, the complete variable domain is DSGVTQTPKHLITATGQRVTLRCSPRSGDLSVYWYQQSLDQGLQFLIQYYNGEERAKGNILERFSAQQFPDLHSELNLSSLELGDSALYFCASSAGIKRGPGELFFGEGSRLTVL.

The J gene is TRBJ1-3, the V gene TRBV4-2; 12 nucleotides match TRBD1. The V and J ends lost 6 bases and 3 bases, in that order; junction bases with no gene match: 12. The CDR3 covers 18 residues. Per the germline V gene, CDR1 is LGHNA and CDR2 is YNFKEQ. Here the CDR3 reads CASRPPGQGAVGGNTIYF. The CDR3 coding sequence is TGTGCCAGCAGGCCTCCGGGACAGGGGGCTGTAGGTGGAAACACCATATATTTT.

The chain combines TRBV5-1 with TRBJ2-1; TRBD2 aligns across 11 bases. The germline gives CDR1 SGHRS, CDR2 YFSETQ. The ends lost 4 bases at V and 8 bases at J; junction bases unmatched: 8. CDR3 length: 15 residues. Here the CDR3 reads CASSLGLAGGHEQFF. The CDR3 coding sequence is TGCGCCAGCAGCCTAGGACTAGCGGGCGGGCATGAGCAGTTCTTC.